This T cell receptor beta chain emerged from a study of Ad26.COV2.S vaccination and SARS-CoV-2 variants. Overall study context: Donor got 5x10^10 or 1x10^11 viral particles of Ad26.COV2.S.

The treatment was: some 19 received Ad26.COV2.S at low or high dose, single or two shots; 5 received placebo; per-sample allocation not given. Collection of samples fell on day 63 after the first vaccine or placebo injection. Expression of Wuhan-strain SARS-CoV-2 spike came from the Ad26 vector that formed the vaccine. Study-wide points: Vaccine recipients posted higher spike-specific TCR breadth than their placebo counterparts.

Concerning this clone: Its antigen is unknown.

The table came from immunoSEQ multiplex PCR; TCRdb's copy has only in-frame clones and leaves some out. Of approximately 280,000 clones detected, around 87% appear once; the ten largest clones hold 2.5% to 3.5%. CDR1 and CDR2 (germline): LGHDT, YNNKEL (reference sequence). This CDR3 comprises 15 residues. Trimming cost V 4 bases and J 5 bases, with 14 bases left between them. This TCR was recovered from a person between 18 and 65 years old who received the Ad26.COV2.S COVID-19 vaccine or a placebo. The sequenced sample was peripheral blood, obtained in a trial of Ad26.COV2.S vaccine versus placebo. The chain couples TRBV3-1 (or the pseudogene TRBV3-2) to TRBJ1-4; D possibly corresponds to TRBD1 (5 bases). The CDR3 is CASSLQGVLNEKLFF. The CDR3 nucleotides read TGTGCCAGCAGCCTACAAGGGGTCCTCAATGAAAAACTGTTTTTT.